A selection of T cell receptor beta chains follows, all from one sample in a study of T-cell memory formation after mild COVID-19. TCRdb analysed the 5' RACE reads with MiXCR anew, one entry per CDR3 protein. The data show approximately 340,000 distinct CDR3 sequences, more than 15% seen once. The sequencing input was PBMCs or a T cell subset sorted from them (not recorded which). Source of these receptors: a man younger than 35 who had mild COVID-19 (a few samples of this study predate the infection). Cell type and time point are not known. CDR3s include the opening cysteine and the closing phenylalanine or tryptophan. A D gene is named only where the DNA matches it firmly. A clone size is listed for some rows: how often the clone was seen (once, few, many), or a class if it is expanded.

TRBJ1-4 . TRBV4-3 few CASSQETGRKLFF TGCGCCAGCAGCCAAGAGACCGGGAGAAAACTGTTTTTT
TRBJ1-1 . TRBV19 . CASKGMNTEAFF TGTGCCAGTAAGGGGATGAACACTGAAGCTTTCTTT
TRBJ2-1 TRBD1 TRBV7-3 . CASSRGTGRGNEQFF TGTGCCAGCAGCCGTGGGACAGGGAGGGGGAATGAGCAGTTCTTC
TRBJ1-5 . TRBV27 . CATHGGAEDQPQHF TGTGCCACCCATGGGGGGGCGGAAGATCAGCCCCAGCATTTT
TRBJ2-1 . TRBV5-1 . CASRLGAYNEQFF TGCGCCAGCAGACTCGGGGCCTACAATGAGCAGTTCTTC
TRBJ2-7 TRBD2 TRBV19 . CASSTLAGPFYEQYF TGTGCCAGTAGCACCCTAGCGGGTCCTTTCTACGAGCAGTACTTC
TRBJ2-4 TRBD2 TRBV7-2 . CASSPSGAGQNIQYF TGTGCCAGCAGCCCGAGCGGGGCAGGACAAAACATTCAGTACTTC
TRBJ2-1 . TRBV19 . CASSIVGSDHNEQFF TGTGCCAGTAGTATTGTCGGGTCAGATCACAATGAGCAGTTCTTC
TRBJ2-1 . TRBV11-2 . CASSPVSAGAVGEQFF TGTGCCAGCAGCCCCGTTAGTGCAGGGGCTGTCGGTGAGCAGTTCTTC
TRBJ2-2 TRBD1 TRBV2 . CASRSRDRGPTGELFF TGTGCCAGCAGAAGCCGGGACAGGGGGCCAACCGGGGAGCTGTTTTTT
TRBJ2-7 TRBD1 TRBV9 . CASSVGTGDDYEQYF TGTGCCAGCAGCGTAGGGACAGGTGACGACTACGAGCAGTACTTC
TRBJ2-4 . TRBV5-1 . CASSLFGAKNIQYF TGCGCCAGCAGCTTGTTCGGGGCCAAAAACATTCAGTACTTC
TRBJ2-5 TRBD2 TRBV4-3 . CASSQVGPSGYQETQYF TGCGCCAGCAGCCAAGTCGGTCCTAGCGGGTACCAAGAGACCCAGTACTTC
TRBJ2-2 . TRBV3-1 . CASSQEVERGWNTGELFF TGTGCCAGCAGCCAAGAGGTCGAAAGGGGCTGGAACACCGGGGAGCTGTTTTTT
TRBJ2-7 . TRBV6-1 . CATAGGGREQYF TGTGCCACAGCCGGGGGTGGCAGAGAGCAGTACTTC
TRBJ2-7 . TRBV5-1 . CASSYTRGAYEQYF TGCGCCAGCAGCTATACCAGGGGGGCGTACGAGCAGTACTTC
TRBJ1-5 . TRBV6-1 . CASSETRGAYQPQHF TGTGCCAGCAGTGAAACAAGGGGCGCGTATCAGCCCCAGCATTTT
TRBJ1-3 . TRBV11-2 . CASSLDRVGNTIYF TGTGCCAGCAGCTTAGACCGTGTTGGAAACACCATATATTTT
TRBJ2-7 TRBD2 TRBV6-5 . CASSYRTSGGLQYF TGTGCCAGCAGTTACCGGACTAGCGGGGGACTTCAGTACTTC
TRBJ2-5 . TRBV27 . CASSSQGPETQYF TGTGCCAGCAGTTCACAGGGTCCAGAGACCCAGTACTTC
TRBJ1-1 . TRBV6-1 . CASSELGVSTEAFF TGTGCCAGCAGTGAATTAGGGGTGAGCACTGAAGCTTTCTTT
TRBJ1-6 TRBD1 TRBV5-1 . CASSRRGQGPGRNSPLHF TGCGCCAGCAGCCGCAGGGGACAGGGTCCCGGGAGGAATTCACCCCTCCACTTT
TRBJ1-2 TRBD1 TRBV6-6 few CASSYRGGMTGHYGYTF TGTGCCAGCAGTTACAGGGGAGGGATGACAGGGCACTATGGCTACACCTTC
TRBJ1-5 . TRBV30 . CAWTEGAGNQPQHF TGTGCCTGGACGGAGGGCGCGGGCAATCAGCCCCAGCATTTT
TRBJ2-5 TRBD1 TRBV2 few CASSERGQAVETQYF TGTGCCAGCAGTGAGAGGGGGCAGGCGGTGGAGACCCAGTACTTC
TRBJ1-4 . TRBV5-8 once CAIRQKTNEKLFF TGTGCCATCCGACAAAAAACGAATGAAAAACTGTTTTTT
TRBJ2-2 . TRBV29-1 many CSVLVTGELFF TGCAGCGTGCTGGTCACCGGGGAGCTGTTTTTT
TRBJ1-6 TRBD1 TRBV20-1 few CSARQTGTNSPLHF TGCAGTGCTAGACAGACAGGGACTAATTCACCCCTCCACTTT
TRBJ1-2 . TRBV5-1 few CASSLATGDGYTF TGCGCCAGCAGCCTTGCTACAGGAGACGGCTACACCTTC
TRBJ2-7 TRBD1 TRBV27 . CASSSTGAAYEQYF TGTGCCAGCAGTTCGACAGGGGCAGCTTACGAGCAGTACTTC
TRBJ1-1 TRBD1 TRBV5-6 many CASSWGTGTEAFF TGTGCCAGCAGCTGGGGGACAGGGACTGAAGCTTTCTTT
TRBJ1-1 TRBD1 TRBV5-1 . CASSSGTVGTEAFF TGCGCCAGCAGCTCCGGGACAGTGGGTACTGAAGCTTTCTTT
TRBJ1-1 TRBD1 TRBV18 . CASSSTTGINTEAFF TGTGCCAGCTCATCTACGACAGGGATTAACACTGAAGCTTTCTTT
TRBJ2-7 . TRBV11-2 . CASSPLVEEQYF TGTGCCAGCAGCCCACTAGTAGAGGAGCAGTACTTC
TRBJ2-7 . TRBV10-3 few CAISDVVAEQYF TGTGCCATCAGTGACGTGGTTGCCGAGCAGTACTTC
TRBJ2-7 . TRBV3-1 . CASSQSAGPYYEQYF TGTGCCAGCAGCCAATCCGCAGGACCCTACTACGAGCAGTACTTC
TRBJ2-1 TRBD2 TRBV4-2 few CASSPHAGGVNNEQFF TGTGCCAGCAGCCCGCATGCGGGAGGAGTCAACAATGAGCAGTTCTTC
TRBJ1-5 . TRBV25-1 . CASSREGQPQHF TGTGCCAGCAGTAGAGAAGGGCAGCCCCAGCATTTT
TRBJ1-2 . TRBV5-1 few CASRADRYGYTF TGCGCCAGCAGGGCAGACCGCTATGGCTACACCTTC
TRBJ1-2 . TRBV18 many CASSPGGAYYGYTF TGTGCCAGCTCACCAGGAGGAGCGTACTATGGCTACACCTTC
TRBJ1-1 . TRBV6-5 . CASSYAGEAFF TGTGCCAGCAGTTACGCCGGTGAAGCTTTCTTT
TRBJ2-4 . TRBV7-9 few CASSASAKNIQYF TGTGCCAGCAGCGCCTCGGCCAAAAACATTCAGTACTTC
TRBJ1-5 . TRBV20-1 once CSARTPGGNQPQHF TGCAGTGCTAGAACCCCAGGGGGCAATCAGCCCCAGCATTTT
TRBJ2-2 TRBD1 TRBV5-1 . CASSFQGASGELFF TGCGCCAGCAGCTTCCAGGGGGCGTCCGGGGAGCTGTTTTTT
TRBJ1-5 . TRBV30 . CAWSVRDNQPQHF TGTGCCTGGAGTGTACGTGACAATCAGCCCCAGCATTTT
TRBJ2-5 . TRBV20-1 once CSANPAGRVLGEETQYF TGCAGTGCTAACCCTGCGGGGCGGGTCCTTGGTGAGGAGACCCAGTACTTC
TRBJ1-3 . TRBV28 few CASSLIGESGNTIYF TGTGCCAGCAGTTTGATAGGGGAATCCGGAAACACCATATATTTT
TRBJ1-2 . TRBV6-1 . CASSEELGPTYGYTF TGTGCCAGCAGTGAAGAGTTGGGTCCGACCTATGGCTACACCTTC
TRBJ2-3 TRBD2 TRBV4-3 few CASSQDQRGASDTQYF TGCGCCAGCAGCCAAGATCAGCGGGGGGCCTCAGATACGCAGTATTTT
TRBJ2-3 TRBD2 TRBV5-1 few CASSLEPGGGSSTDTQYF TGCGCCAGCAGCTTGGAGCCCGGCGGGGGGTCGAGCACAGATACGCAGTATTTT
TRBJ2-5 . TRBV7-9 few CASSRGRRVETQYF TGTGCCAGCAGCCGGGGACGGAGGGTGGAGACCCAGTACTTC
TRBJ1-2 . TRBV6-5 . CASSYLTPGTRGDYTF TGTGCCAGCAGTTACTTGACCCCCGGGACCCGGGGGGACTACACCTTC
TRBJ2-6 . TRBV28 . CASSLGRHGVGANVLTF TGTGCCAGCAGTCTCGGTCGGCACGGGGTTGGGGCCAACGTCCTGACTTTC
TRBJ1-1 . TRBV12-3/TRBV12-4 . CASIRRVNTEAFF TGTGCCAGCATCAGGAGGGTCAACACTGAAGCTTTCTTT
TRBJ2-5 TRBD2 TRBV4-2 . CASSQDSGARETQYF TGTGCCAGCAGCCAAGATAGCGGGGCCCGGGAGACCCAGTACTTC
TRBJ1-1 TRBD1 TRBV5-1 few CASSFLQGASTEAFF TGCGCCAGCAGCTTTCTACAGGGGGCGTCGACTGAAGCTTTCTTT
TRBJ2-6 . TRBV24-1 . CATNTGISGANVLTF TGTGCCACCAATACAGGAATCTCTGGGGCCAACGTCCTGACTTTC